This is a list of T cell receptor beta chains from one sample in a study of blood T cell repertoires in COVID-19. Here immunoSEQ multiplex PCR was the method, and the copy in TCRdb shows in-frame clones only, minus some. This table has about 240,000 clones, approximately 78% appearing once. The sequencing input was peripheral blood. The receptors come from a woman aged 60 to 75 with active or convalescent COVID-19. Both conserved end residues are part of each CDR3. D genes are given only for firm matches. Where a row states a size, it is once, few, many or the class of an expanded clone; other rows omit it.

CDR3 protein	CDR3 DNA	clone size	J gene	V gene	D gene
CASSLYPDEQYF	TGTGCCAGCAGCCTCTATCCGGACGAGCAGTACTTC	.	TRBJ2-7	TRBV6-6	.
CASSPRGGTEAFF	TGTGCCAGCAGTCCCAGGGGTGGAACTGAAGCTTTCTTT	.	TRBJ1-1	TRBV6-6	.
CASSTPGYTIYF	TGTGCCAGTAGTACACCGGGATACACCATATATTTT	.	TRBJ1-3	TRBV19	.
CASSPVRRTDTQYF	TGTGCCAGCAGCCCAGTGAGGCGCACAGATACGCAGTATTTT	few	TRBJ2-3	TRBV7-2	.
CASSPNGGSGQPQHF	TGTGCCAGCAGTCCGAACGGTGGTTCCGGTCAGCCCCAGCATTTT	.	TRBJ1-5	TRBV6-5	.
CAWSRPGGNQPQHF	TGTGCCTGGAGTCGGCCGGGAGGCAATCAGCCCCAGCATTTT	.	TRBJ1-5	TRBV30	.
CASSEAREVGETQYF	TGCGCCAGCAGTGAGGCCCGGGAGGTCGGGGAGACCCAGTACTTC	.	TRBJ2-5	TRBV10-1	TRBD2
CASRRAGRETQYF	TGCGCCAGCCGCCGGGCGGGAAGGGAGACCCAGTACTTC	.	TRBJ2-5	TRBV5-1	.
CASSIAGQGFETQYF	TGTGCCAGTAGTATAGCGGGACAGGGCTTTGAGACCCAGTACTTC	few	TRBJ2-5	TRBV19	TRBD1
CASRLGQGAWETQYF	TGTGCCAGCAGACTGGGACAGGGGGCTTGGGAGACCCAGTACTTC	.	TRBJ2-5	TRBV27	TRBD1
CASSIAPDSYNEQFF	TGTGCCAGTAGTATAGCTCCCGACAGTTACAATGAGCAGTTCTTC	once	TRBJ2-1	TRBV19	.
CASSFVTAGNSPLHF	TGTGCCAGCAGCTTTGTCACGGCGGGTAATTCACCCCTCCACTTT	.	TRBJ1-6	TRBV7-9	.
CASSFWTDFPYGYTF	TGTGCCAGCAGCTTCTGGACTGATTTCCCCTATGGCTACACCTTC	.	TRBJ1-2	TRBV9	.
CASSLVSPPTDTQYF	TGCGCCAGCAGCTTGGTCAGTCCTCCGACAGATACGCAGTATTTT	.	TRBJ2-3	TRBV5-1	.
CATSREADSLNQPQHF	TGTGCCACCAGCAGAGAGGCGGACAGTCTCAATCAGCCCCAGCATTTT	.	TRBJ1-5	TRBV15	.
CASSLESNTEAFF	TGTGCCAGCAGCCTCGAGTCGAACACTGAAGCTTTCTTT	once	TRBJ1-1	TRBV6-2/TRBV6-3	.
CASSLGQEETQYF	TGTGCCAGCAGCTTAGGGCAAGAAGAGACCCAGTACTTC	once	TRBJ2-5	TRBV7-2	.
CASEPGQGDYEQYF	TGTGCCAGTGAGCCGGGACAGGGCGACTACGAGCAGTACTTC	.	TRBJ2-7	TRBV6-5	TRBD1